The T cell receptor (beta chain) described here comes from a study of human T cells and chemical hapten exposure. Study-wide background: The study traced per-sample TCR yield variation mainly to small differences in pooled library volumes.

The time point: patch test 1, 2 weeks after DPC sensitization. Treatment: therapeutic diphenylcyclopropenone sensitization with weekly scalp DPC. This clonotype was seen only a few times. One entry per CDR3 protein, called by TCRdb with MiXCR from the RACE reads. The table records approximately 73,000 distinct CDR3 sequences, 10% of them present only once. This receptor was taken from a woman between 45 and 60 years old with alopecia areata. Some clones in this sample may be carry-over from other donors' samples. The sample was whole blood, taken in connection with sensitization to the hapten diphenylcyclopropenone (DPC).

The CDR3 sequence: CASSTGRDEQYF. The CDR3 DNA reads as TGTGCCAGCAGTACAGGCAGGGACGAGCAGTACTTC. This chain joins TRBV28 and TRBJ2-7, with D possibly TRBD1 on 5 matching bases. V was trimmed by 5 bases and J by 5 bases, leaving 10 bases between them. Germline V lookup: CDR1 MDHEN, CDR2 SYDVKM. The CDR3 extends over 12 amino acids.